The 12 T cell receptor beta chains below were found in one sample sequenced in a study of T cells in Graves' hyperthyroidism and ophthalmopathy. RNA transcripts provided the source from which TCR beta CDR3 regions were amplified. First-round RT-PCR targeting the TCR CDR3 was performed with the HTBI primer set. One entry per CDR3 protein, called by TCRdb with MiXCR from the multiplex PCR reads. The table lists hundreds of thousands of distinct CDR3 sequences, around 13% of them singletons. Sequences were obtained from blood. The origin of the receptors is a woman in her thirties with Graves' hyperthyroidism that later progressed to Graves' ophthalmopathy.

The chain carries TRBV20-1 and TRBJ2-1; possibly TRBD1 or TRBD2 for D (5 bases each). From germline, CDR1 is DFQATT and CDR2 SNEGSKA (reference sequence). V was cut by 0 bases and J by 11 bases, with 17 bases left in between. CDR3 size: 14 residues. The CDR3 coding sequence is TGCAGTGCTAGAGACCTAGGGACGCCAGAGAAGCAGTTCTTC. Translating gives CSARDLGTPEKQFF.

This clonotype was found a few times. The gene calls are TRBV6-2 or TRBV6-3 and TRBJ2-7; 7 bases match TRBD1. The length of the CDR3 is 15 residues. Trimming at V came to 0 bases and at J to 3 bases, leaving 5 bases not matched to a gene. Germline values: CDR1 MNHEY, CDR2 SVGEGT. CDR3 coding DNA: TGTGCCAGCAGTTACTCCCGGACAGGCCTCTACGAGCAGTACTTC. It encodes CASSYSRTGLYEQYF.

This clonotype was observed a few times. This CDR3 reads CASSLTGVWGYTF. CDR3 nucleotides: TGTGCCAGCAGTTTAACGGGGGTTTGGGGCTACACCTTC. The genes are TRBV12-3 or TRBV12-4 and TRBJ1-2; D might be TRBD1 (5 bases). Trimming shortened V by 2 bases and J by 8 bases, and 12 bases separated the two germline ends. The CDR3 spans 13 residues.

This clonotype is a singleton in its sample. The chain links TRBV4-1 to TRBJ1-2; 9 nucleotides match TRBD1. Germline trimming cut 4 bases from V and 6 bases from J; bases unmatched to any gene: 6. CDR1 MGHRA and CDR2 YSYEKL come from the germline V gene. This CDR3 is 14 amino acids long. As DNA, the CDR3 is TGCGCCAGCAGCCCCCGGACAGGGGACCATGGCTACACCTTC. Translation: CASSPRTGDHGYTF.

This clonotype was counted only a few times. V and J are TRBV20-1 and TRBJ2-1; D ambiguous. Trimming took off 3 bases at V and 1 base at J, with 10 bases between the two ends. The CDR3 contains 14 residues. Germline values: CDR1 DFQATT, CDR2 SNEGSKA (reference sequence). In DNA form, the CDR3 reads TGCAGTGCTAGTGTACCCGGGTCCTACAATGAGCAGTTCTTC. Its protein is CSASVPGSYNEQFF.

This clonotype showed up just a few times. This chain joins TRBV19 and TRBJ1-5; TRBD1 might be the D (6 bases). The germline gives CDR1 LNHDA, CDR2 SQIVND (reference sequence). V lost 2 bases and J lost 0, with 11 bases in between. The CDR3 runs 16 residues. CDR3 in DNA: TGTGCCAGTAGTATAATCACAGGGAATAGCAATCAGCCCCAGCATTTT. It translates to CASSIITGNSNQPQHF.

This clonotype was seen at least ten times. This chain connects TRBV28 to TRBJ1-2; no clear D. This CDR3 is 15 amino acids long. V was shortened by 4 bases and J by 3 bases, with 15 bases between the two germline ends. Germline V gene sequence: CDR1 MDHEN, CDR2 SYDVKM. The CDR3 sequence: CASSSPIGGDYGYTF. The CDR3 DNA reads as TGTGCCAGCAGTTCCCCCATAGGTGGGGACTATGGCTACACCTTC.

CDR3 region: CASSLASGRTDTQYF. In nucleotides, the CDR3 is TGTGCCAGCAGTTTGGCTAGCGGGAGGACAGATACGCAGTATTTT. The chain carries TRBV6-5 and TRBJ2-3; 11 positions agree with TRBD2. V dropped 4 bases and J dropped 3; count of bases not matched to a gene: 3. Germline-derived CDR1 and CDR2 are MNHEY and SVGAGI. CDR3 length: 15 residues.

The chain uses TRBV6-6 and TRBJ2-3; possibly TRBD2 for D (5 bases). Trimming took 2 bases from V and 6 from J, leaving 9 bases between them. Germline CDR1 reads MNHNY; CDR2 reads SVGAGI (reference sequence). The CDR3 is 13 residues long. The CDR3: CASSYPGVDTQYF. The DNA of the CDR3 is TGTGCCAGCAGTTACCCCGGGGTGGATACGCAGTATTTT.

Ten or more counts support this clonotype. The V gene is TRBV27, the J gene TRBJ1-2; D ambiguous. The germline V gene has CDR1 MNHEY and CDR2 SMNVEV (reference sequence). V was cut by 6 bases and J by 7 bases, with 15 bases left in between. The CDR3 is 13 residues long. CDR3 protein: CASRGGYGGGYTF. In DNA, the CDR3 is TGTGCCAGCAGGGGAGGGTACGGCGGTGGCTACACCTTC.

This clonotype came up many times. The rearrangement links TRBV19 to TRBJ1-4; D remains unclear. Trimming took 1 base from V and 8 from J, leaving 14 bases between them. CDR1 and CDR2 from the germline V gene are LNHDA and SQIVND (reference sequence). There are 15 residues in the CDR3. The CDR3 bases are TGTGCCAGTAGTATAGCACTTGTGATGGGGGAAAAACTGTTTTTT. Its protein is CASSIALVMGEKLFF.

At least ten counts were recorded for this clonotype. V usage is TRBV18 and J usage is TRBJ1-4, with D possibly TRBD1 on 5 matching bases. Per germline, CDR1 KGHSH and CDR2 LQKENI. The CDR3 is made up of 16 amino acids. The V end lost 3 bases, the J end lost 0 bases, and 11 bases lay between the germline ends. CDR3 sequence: CASSPFTGATNEKLFF. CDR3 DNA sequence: TGTGCCAGCTCACCGTTCACGGGGGCAACTAATGAAAAACTGTTTTTT.